This T cell receptor (beta chain) was captured by sequencing in a study of blood T cell repertoires in COVID-19. Background on the study: COVID-19 samples from acute and convalescent phases originated in the United States, Italy and Spain. T cells, B-cell-depleted T cells, or PBMCs supplied cDNA or gDNA.

The CDR3 covers 14 residues. Germline CDR1 reads LNHDA; CDR2 reads SQIVND (reference sequence). Trimming cost V 4 bases and J 1 base, with 9 bases left between them. Original analysis: Reference gene primer amplification yielded estimated nucleated cell counts. Clones were read by immunoSEQ multiplex PCR, and TCRdb kept only the in-frame ones, dropping some. V and J calls and clone size follow that table, whereas D and trimming were derived from the DNA. The sample shows about 70,000 clones, approximately 88% of them seen only once. The TCR originated in a woman of 80 years or more with acute or convalescent COVID-19. The chain uses TRBV19 and TRBJ2-3; no clear D. Sequenced material: peripheral blood. CDR3 nucleotide sequence: TGTGCCAGTAGTAGCACTCAACGCACAGATACGCAGTATTTT. Residues: CASSSTQRTDTQYF.